This T cell receptor (beta chain) comes out of a study of metastatic and nonmetastatic thyroid tumors. Across the study: Repertoires from malignant and benign thyroid patients were compared across blood and tumor or nodule tissue.

Via MiXCR, TCRdb re-called the PCR reads. The table lists tens of thousands of clones, about 13% of them singletons, with 10% to 12% in the top ten. Patients underwent thyroid surgery, and none had received any treatment before it. This clone was observed many times. The CDR3 is 16 residues long. V was pared by 0 bases and J by 4 bases, with 15 bases between. The germline gives CDR1 MDHEN, CDR2 SYDVKM. The chain carries TRBV28 and TRBJ1-1; possible D gene TRBD1, 6 bases. Sequencing input: blood. This TCR was sampled from a female donor with papillary thyroid cancer or a benign thyroid nodule (not recorded which). Some clones in this sample may be carry-over from other donors' samples. As DNA, the CDR3 is TGTGCCAGCAGTTTATGGGGGGGGGCGCTGGGCACTGAAGCTTTCTTT. This encodes CASSLWGGALGTEAFF.